Listed here are 27 T cell receptor beta chains from one sample, sequenced in a study of T cell responses to AZD1222 COVID-19 vaccine. The data were produced by immunoSEQ multiplex PCR, yet TCRdb's version contains in-frame clones alone and is incomplete. The sample consists of some 150,000 clones, about 92% of them appearing once. The material sequenced was peripheral blood, taken 28 days after the second AZD1222 dose. These receptors were obtained from an adult who received the AZD1222 COVID-19 vaccine.

This sequence joins TRBV7-2 and TRBJ2-2, with D perhaps TRBD2 (6 bases). The CDR3 contains 15 residues. Trimming took off 4 bases at V and 0 bases at J, with 9 bases between the two ends. Germline V lookup: CDR1 SGHTA, CDR2 FQGNSA. The DNA for the CDR3 is TGTGCCAGCAGCTACACTAGCACGAACACCGGGGAGCTGTTTTTT. Translation gives CASSYTSTNTGELFF.

The V call is TRBV27, the J call TRBJ1-2; TRBD1 matches at 8 bases. The germline V gene has CDR1 MNHEY and CDR2 SMNVEV (reference sequence). J lost 3 bases, V lost 4 bases, and 13 bases had no gene match. The CDR3 runs 17 residues. Here the CDR3 reads CASSSPRGQGGYYGYTF. The CDR3 DNA is TGTGCCAGCAGTTCCCCTCGTGGACAGGGAGGGTACTATGGCTACACCTTC.

The V and J genes are TRBV28 and TRBJ1-5; D not resolved. The ends were cut back, 6 bases at V and 8 bases at J, with 17 bases in the middle. CDR1 MDHEN and CDR2 SYDVKM come from the germline V gene. The CDR3 runs 14 residues. The CDR3 here is CASSAGRQWEPQHF. The CDR3 region has the DNA TGTGCCAGCAGCGCTGGGCGGCAGTGGGAGCCCCAGCATTTT.

The V call is TRBV7-9, the J call TRBJ1-3; maybe TRBD1 (6 bases). Deletions cut 8 bases from V and 2 bases from J, with 10 bases between. The CDR3 sequence is 13 residues long. From germline, CDR1 is SEHNR and CDR2 FQNEAQ (reference sequence). In DNA, the CDR3 is TGTGCCAGCCTAGCAGGGGCTGGAAACACCATATATTTT. This encodes CASLAGAGNTIYF.

The chain combines TRBV7-2 with TRBJ1-2; perhaps TRBD1 as D (6 bases). Trimming took off 1 base at V and 2 bases at J, with 11 bases between the two ends. This CDR3 is 15 amino acids long. CDR1 and CDR2 from the germline V gene are SGHTA and FQGNSA. CDR3: CASSLDGQLNYGYTF. CDR3 sequence (DNA): TGTGCCAGCAGCTTAGATGGACAGCTAAACTATGGCTACACCTTC.

To note about this clone: Sequence at one end of the junction differs from germline and may be a read error. V and J are TRBV19 and TRBJ1-5; 9 bases are a match to TRBD1. The CDR3 is made up of 15 amino acids. The V gene's germline CDR1 is LNHDA and CDR2 SQIVND (reference sequence). The CDR3 nucleotides read TGTGCCAGTAGTGTAGACAGGGGGGGCAATCAGCCCCAGCATTTT. Residues: CASSVDRGGNQPQHF.

The chain has TRBV5-1 and TRBJ1-4, with D possibly TRBD1 on 5 matching bases. V dropped 4 bases and J dropped 0 bases, with 7 bases sitting between them. CDR1 SGHRS and CDR2 YFSETQ come from the germline V gene. The CDR3 length is 14 residues. CDR3 sequence reads: CASSQGATNEKLFF. The DNA for the CDR3 is TGCGCCAGCAGCCAGGGTGCAACTAATGAAAAACTGTTTTTT.

The chain is built from TRBV4-1 and TRBJ1-1; D not certain. Trimming took off 2 bases at V and 1 base at J, with 11 bases between the two ends. The CDR3 length is 15 residues. Per germline, CDR1 MGHRA and CDR2 YSYEKL. The CDR3 sequence is CASSQPLRGNTEAFF. For the CDR3, the DNA is TGCGCCAGCAGCCAACCTTTGCGGGGGAACACTGAAGCTTTCTTT.

This chain connects TRBV7-9 to TRBJ2-1, with TRBD2 identical over 10 bases. The CDR3 length is 15 residues. The trim removed 5 bases at V and 5 bases at J, leaving 6 bases unmatched. Germline CDR1 SEHNR, CDR2 FQNEAQ (reference sequence). The CDR3 sequence is CASSPSGSSNNEQFF. DNA for the CDR3: TGTGCCAGCAGCCCTAGCGGGAGTTCTAACAATGAGCAGTTCTTC.

The chain links TRBV4-2 to TRBJ1-1; D not resolved. The V and J ends lost 3 bases and 1 base respectively, with 12 bases between them. Per the germline V gene, CDR1 is LGHNA and CDR2 is YNFKEQ. The CDR3 has 15 amino acids. CDR3 sequence (DNA): TGTGCCAGCAGCCAGATAGGACGGCAGAACACTGAAGCTTTCTTT. As protein: CASSQIGRQNTEAFF.

The CDR3: CASSKIAGTGGYGELFF. The CDR3 DNA reads TGTGCCAGCTCTAAAATCGCCGGGACAGGGGGCTACGGGGAGCTGTTTTTT. The chain couples TRBV18 to TRBJ2-2; TRBD1 matches 12 bases. The V segment lost 6 bases and the J segment 7 bases; nucleotides outside the gene matches: 12. Germline loops: CDR1 KGHSH, CDR2 LQKENI. This CDR3 comprises 17 residues.

A note on this clone: At one end the junction does not follow the germline gene, possibly because of a read error. The rearrangement links TRBV3-1 (or the pseudogene TRBV3-2) to TRBJ1-3; 10 nucleotides match TRBD1. This CDR3 contains 16 residues. CDR1 and CDR2 (germline): LGHDT, YNNKEL (reference sequence). CDR3 nucleotides: TGTGCCAGCAGCCTAACCGGGACAGGGGCCGGAAACGCCATATATTTT. Translating it yields CASSLTGTGAGNAIYF.

This clone has only one observation. The chain is built from TRBV18 and TRBJ2-7, with 11 nucleotides matching TRBD2. The germline gives CDR1 KGHSH, CDR2 LQKENI. Germline trimming cut 2 bases from V and 2 bases from J; bases unmatched to any gene: 2. CDR3 size: 15 residues. CDR3 DNA: TGTGCCAGCTCACCAACGACTAGCGGGACCTACGAGCAGTACTTC. Translation gives CASSPTTSGTYEQYF.

The chain uses TRBV19 and TRBJ1-5; D is possibly TRBD1 (5 bases). V shed 7 bases and J shed 2 bases, with 18 bases lying between them. Per germline, CDR1 LNHDA and CDR2 SQIVND (reference sequence). The CDR3 consists of 16 residues. DNA of the CDR3: TGTGCCAGTAACGAGGGACCGTCGATTGGCAATCAGCCCCAGCATTTT. Its protein product is CASNEGPSIGNQPQHF. Full variable domain (rest looked up from reference TRBV19 and TRBJ1-5): DGGITQSPKYLFRKEGQNVTLSCEQNLNHDAMYWYRQDPGQGLRLIYYSQIVNDFQKGDIAEGYSVSREKKESFPLTVTSAQKNPTAFYLCASNEGPSIGNQPQHFGDGTRLSIL.

The chain uses TRBV12-3 or TRBV12-4 and TRBJ1-1; D unresolved. Trimming shortened V by 2 bases and J by 11 bases, and 15 bases separated the two germline ends. CDR3 length: 13 amino acids. CDR3 sequence: CASSLSGALWAFF. The CDR3 DNA follows: TGTGCCAGCAGTTTATCGGGTGCACTGTGGGCTTTCTTT.

J is TRBJ1-4 and V is TRBV21-1. TRBV21-1 is tagged as a pseudogene. This CDR3 has 18 amino acids. The CDR3 loop reads CASSKWNVRPEGDEKLFF. CDR3 DNA: TGTGCCAGCAGCAAATGGAACGTAAGACCCGAAGGCGATGAAAAACTGTTTTTT.

The gene calls are TRBV3-1 (or the pseudogene TRBV3-2) and TRBJ2-3; a weak D match, TRBD1 (5 bases). The CDR3 consists of 14 residues. Germline CDR1 reads LGHDT; CDR2 reads YNNKEL (reference sequence). Trimming took 0 bases from V and 2 from J, leaving 6 bases between them. The CDR3, as DNA: TGTGCCAGCAGCCAAGACAGGGTCACAGATACGCAGTATTTT. Its translation is CASSQDRVTDTQYF.

The chain is built from TRBV30 and TRBJ2-7; D uncertain. The CDR3 is 13 residues long. V was trimmed by 1 base and J by 4 bases, leaving 11 bases between them. CDR1 is GTSNPN, CDR2 SVGIG, per germline (reference sequence). The CDR3 DNA sequence: TGTGCCTGGAGTGACCTGGCCCCATACGAGCAGTACTTC. As protein: CAWSDLAPYEQYF.

About this clone: At one end the junction does not follow the germline gene, possibly because of a read error. The chain joins TRBV4-3 to TRBJ2-1; 10 bases line up with TRBD2. Per the germline V gene, CDR1 is LGHNA and CDR2 is YSLEER. This CDR3 contains 16 residues. CDR3 loop: CASSQASGSSCNEQFF. CDR3 in DNA: TGCGCCAGCAGCCAAGCTAGCGGGAGCTCCTGCAATGAGCAGTTCTTC.

The chain has TRBV7-2 and TRBJ1-1; D is uncertain. The CDR3 spans 13 residues. The V end lost 3 bases, the J end lost 4 bases, and 9 bases lay between the germline ends. Germline values: CDR1 SGHTA, CDR2 FQGNSA. The CDR3 DNA sequence: TGTGCCAGCAGCTTTTCCGCGGCCACTGAAGCTTTCTTT. Protein: CASSFSAATEAFF.

This chain links TRBV15 with TRBJ1-1; D not resolved. The CDR3 runs to 15 residues. The germline V gene encodes CDR1 LNHNV and CDR2 YYDKDF (reference sequence). V shed 2 bases and J shed 6 bases, with 16 bases lying between them. For the CDR3, the DNA is TGTGCCACCAGCAGATCCCGGACGGCCATCGCTGAAGCTTTCTTT. Translation gives CATSRSRTAIAEAFF.

The chain links TRBV12-3 or TRBV12-4 to TRBJ2-2, with D perhaps matching TRBD2 (5 bases). The CDR3 has 13 amino acids. V was shortened by 6 bases and J by 5 bases, with 10 bases between the two germline ends. The CDR3 DNA reads as TGTGCCAGCAGGATAGGGAGAACCGGGGAGCTGTTTTTT. Its translation is CASRIGRTGELFF.

The rearrangement uses TRBV28 and TRBJ1-2, with D hard to call. V was cut by 2 bases and J by 8 bases, with 9 bases left in between. Germline CDR1 and CDR2: MDHEN and SYDVKM. The CDR3 has 12 residues. DNA of the CDR3: TGTGCCAGCAGTTTAATAGGGATAGGCTACACCTTC. It specifies CASSLIGIGYTF.

The chain uses TRBV27 and TRBJ2-7, with a tentative D call TRBD1 (6 bases). This CDR3 is 14 amino acids long. The germline CDR1 and CDR2 sequences are MNHEY and SMNVEV (reference sequence). The germline V and J ends were trimmed by 7 bases and 0 bases, with 13 bases remaining between them. CDR3 residues: CASTNLGASYEQYF. CDR3 sequence (DNA): TGTGCCAGCACCAACCTGGGGGCCTCCTACGAGCAGTACTTC.

The chain carries TRBV20-1 and TRBJ1-2, with D unresolved. The ends were cut back, 5 bases at V and 8 bases at J, with 3 bases in the middle. The CDR3 runs to 8 residues. Germline lookup yields CDR1 DFQATT and CDR2 SNEGSKA (reference sequence). This CDR3 reads CSAYGYTF. In DNA form, the CDR3 reads TGCAGTGCTTACGGCTACACCTTC.

This clone was counted once. J is TRBJ2-7 and V is TRBV5-1, with TRBD2 matching 10 bases. CDR1 and CDR2 (germline): SGHRS, YFSETQ. This CDR3 is built from 16 residues. The junction had 11 bases not matched to a gene; V was cut back by 3 bases and J by 5 bases. The CDR3 nucleotides read TGCGCCAGCAGCTCCCGAGTAGCGGGAGGTCCCGACGAGCAGTACTTC. It specifies CASSSRVAGGPDEQYF.

This clone was observed a few times. The chain employs TRBV12-5 and TRBJ1-2; possible D gene TRBD1, 6 bases. This CDR3 contains 16 residues. Germline CDR1 LGHNT, CDR2 FRNRAP. V was pared by 5 bases and J by 6 bases, with 22 bases between. The chain's CDR3 is CASGPSGRGWFDGYTF. CDR3 in DNA: TGTGCTAGTGGTCCTAGCGGGAGGGGGTGGTTCGATGGCTACACCTTC.